The entry below describes one T cell receptor (beta chain). Its antigen is still unknown. The sample is drawn from a study of cytomegalovirus exposure and HLA in healthy donors. Overall study results and limits: Common viral pathogens seemed, in a later analysis, to connect with several of the most significant clusters.

PCR involved 60 Vbeta and 13 Jbeta primers. Profiled with immunoSEQ multiplex PCR; TCRdb holds only in-frame clones, not every one. The sample shows around 160,000 clones, around 78% of them seen only once. Input material: PBMCs. This TCR was sampled from a man aged 35 to 55 in good health and CMV-seropositive.

CDR3 nucleotides: TGTGCCAGCAGCCCCAGACTAGCGGGAAACTACAATGAGCAGTTCTTC. It encodes CASSPRLAGNYNEQFF. The chain uses TRBV7-2 and TRBJ2-1, with 11 bases aligning to TRBD2. Unmatched junction bases numbered 6, after V lost 5 bases and J lost 3 bases. CDR1 is SGHTA, CDR2 FQGNSA, per germline. CDR3 length: 16 residues.